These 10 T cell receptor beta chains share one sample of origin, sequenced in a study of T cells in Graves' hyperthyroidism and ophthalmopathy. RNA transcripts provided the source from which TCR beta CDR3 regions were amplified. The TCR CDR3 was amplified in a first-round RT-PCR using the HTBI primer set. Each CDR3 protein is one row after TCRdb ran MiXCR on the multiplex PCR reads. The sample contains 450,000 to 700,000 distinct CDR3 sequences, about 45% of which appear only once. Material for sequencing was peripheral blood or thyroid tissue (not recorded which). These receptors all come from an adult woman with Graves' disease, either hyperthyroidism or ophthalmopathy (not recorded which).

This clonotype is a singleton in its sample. CDR3 bases: TGCAGCGTTACAACCGGGGTCTCCTACGAGCAGTACTTC. This sequence encodes CSVTTGVSYEQYF. V gene TRBV29-1 combines with J gene TRBJ2-7; D is perhaps TRBD2 (5 bases). The V end was cut by 5 bases, the J end by 0 bases, with 11 bases between. This CDR3 is 13 amino acids long. Per the germline V gene, CDR1 is SQVTM and CDR2 is ANQGSEA.

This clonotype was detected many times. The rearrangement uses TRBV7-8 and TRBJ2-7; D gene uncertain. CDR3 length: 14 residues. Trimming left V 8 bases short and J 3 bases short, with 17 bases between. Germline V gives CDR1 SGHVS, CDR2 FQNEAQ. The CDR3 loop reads CASVGFGQDYEQYF. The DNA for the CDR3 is TGTGCCAGCGTTGGATTCGGCCAGGACTACGAGCAGTACTTC.

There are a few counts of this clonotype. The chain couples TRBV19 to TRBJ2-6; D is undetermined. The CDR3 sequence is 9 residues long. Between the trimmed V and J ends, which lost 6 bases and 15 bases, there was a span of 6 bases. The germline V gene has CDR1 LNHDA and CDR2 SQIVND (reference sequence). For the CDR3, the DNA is TGTGCCAGTAGGCTATCCCTGACTTTC. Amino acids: CASRLSLTF.

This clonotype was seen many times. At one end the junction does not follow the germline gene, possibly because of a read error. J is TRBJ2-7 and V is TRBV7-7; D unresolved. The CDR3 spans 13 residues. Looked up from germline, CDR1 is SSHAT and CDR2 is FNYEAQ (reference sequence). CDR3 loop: CASSLEPGMGQYF. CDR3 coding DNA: TGTGCTAGCAGCTTAGAGCCGGGTATGGGGCAGTACTTC.

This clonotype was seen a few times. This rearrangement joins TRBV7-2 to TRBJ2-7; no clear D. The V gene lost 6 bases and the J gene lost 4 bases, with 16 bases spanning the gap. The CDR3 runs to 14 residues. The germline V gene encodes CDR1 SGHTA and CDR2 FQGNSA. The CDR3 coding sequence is TGTGCCAGCAGTTTTGGTCCCCGCCATTACGAGCAGTACTTC. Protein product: CASSFGPRHYEQYF.

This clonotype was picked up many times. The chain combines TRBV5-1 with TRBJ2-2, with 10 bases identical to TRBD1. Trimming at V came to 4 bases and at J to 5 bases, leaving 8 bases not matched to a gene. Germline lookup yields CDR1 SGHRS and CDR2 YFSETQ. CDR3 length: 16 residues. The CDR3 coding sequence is TGCGCCAGCAGCGTAAGACAGGGGGCATCAACCGGGGAGCTGTTTTTT. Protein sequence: CASSVRQGASTGELFF.

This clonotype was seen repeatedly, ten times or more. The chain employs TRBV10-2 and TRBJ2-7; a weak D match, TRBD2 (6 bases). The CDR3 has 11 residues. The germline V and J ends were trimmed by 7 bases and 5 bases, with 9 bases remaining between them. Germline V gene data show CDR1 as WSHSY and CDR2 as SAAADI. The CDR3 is CASTTSNEQYF. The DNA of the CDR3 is TGCGCCAGCACAACTAGCAACGAGCAGTACTTC.

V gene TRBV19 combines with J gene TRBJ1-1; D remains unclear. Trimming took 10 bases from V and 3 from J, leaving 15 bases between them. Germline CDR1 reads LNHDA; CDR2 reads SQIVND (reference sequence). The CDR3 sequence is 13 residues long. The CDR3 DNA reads TGTGCCACTCTCGCGCGAGGAGACACTGAAGCTTTCTTT. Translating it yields CATLARGDTEAFF.

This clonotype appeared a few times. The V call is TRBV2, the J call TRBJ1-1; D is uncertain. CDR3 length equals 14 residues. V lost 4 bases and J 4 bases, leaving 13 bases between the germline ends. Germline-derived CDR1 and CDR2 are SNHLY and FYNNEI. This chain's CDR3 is CASSAAAGGTEAFF. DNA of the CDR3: TGTGCCAGCAGTGCGGCAGCGGGAGGCACTGAAGCTTTCTTT.

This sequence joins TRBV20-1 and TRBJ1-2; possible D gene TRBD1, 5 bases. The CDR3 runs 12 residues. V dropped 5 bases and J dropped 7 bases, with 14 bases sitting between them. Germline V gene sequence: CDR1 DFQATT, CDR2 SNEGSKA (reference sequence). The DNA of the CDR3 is TGCAGTGCTGGCGGGACTGGCAGTGGCTACACCTTC. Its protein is CSAGGTGSGYTF.